The next 21 T cell receptor beta chains were all read from a single sample in a study of patients and donors after allogeneic stem cell transplantation. TCRdb ran MiXCR on the RT-PCR reads and lists one entry per CDR3 protein. The sample holds approximately 170,000 distinct CDR3 sequences, 24% seen once. The sequenced sample consisted of blood, either unsorted or a sorted T cell fraction (not recorded which). The receptor source for this set is a human donor who was either an allogeneic HSCT recipient or a stem cell or donor lymphocyte infusion donor (not recorded which). It is not recorded whose cells these are; they may come from a transplant donor.

This clonotype was observed once. This rearrangement joins TRBV10-3 to TRBJ2-4, with 7 nucleotides matching TRBD2. V lost 3 bases, J lost 8 bases, and 7 bases stayed unmatched. Per the germline V gene, CDR1 is ENHRY and CDR2 is SYGVKD. The CDR3 is 14 residues long. The CDR3 loop reads CAISEGGSGDIQYF. CDR3 nucleotide sequence: TGTGCCATCAGTGAAGGCGGGAGTGGAGACATTCAGTACTTC.

This clonotype was observed at least ten times. The chain carries TRBV29-1 and TRBJ1-1; TRBD1 might be the D (6 bases). The CDR3 sequence is 13 residues long. The germline V and J ends were trimmed by 1 base and 1 base, with 7 bases remaining between them. CDR1 is SQVTM, CDR2 ANQGSEA, per germline. This CDR3 reads CSVEVQGNTEAFF. CDR3 DNA sequence: TGCAGCGTTGAAGTACAGGGGAACACTGAAGCTTTCTTT.

V and J are TRBV20-1 and TRBJ2-3; 8 positions agree with TRBD1. Germline V gene data show CDR1 as DFQATT and CDR2 as SNEGSKA (reference sequence). This CDR3 region has 14 residues. Losses at the gene ends were 3 bases for V and 1 base for J; bases not matched to a gene: 3. CDR3 DNA: TGCAGTGCTAGGCAGGGACAGGGCACAGATACGCAGTATTTT. It translates to CSARQGQGTDTQYF.

This rearrangement joins TRBV12-3 or TRBV12-4 to TRBJ2-3; the D is unclear. With 6 bases removed from V and 6 bases from J, the gap between germline ends came to 13 bases. The CDR3 has 13 residues. The CDR3 nucleotides read TGTGCCAGCAGATCCAACGTTGGGGATACGCAGTATTTT. It is translated as CASRSNVGDTQYF.

This clonotype came up a few times. The chain carries TRBV7-2 and TRBJ1-3; D call uncertain. Deletions cut 1 base from V and 4 bases from J, with 8 bases between. Germline assignment: CDR1 SGHTA and CDR2 FQGNSA. The CDR3 contains 14 residues. The CDR3 loop reads CASSLGVAGNTIYF. CDR3 DNA: TGTGCCAGCAGCTTAGGGGTTGCCGGAAACACCATATATTTT.

This clonotype was observed a handful of times. The rearrangement links TRBV18 to TRBJ2-5, with TRBD2 matching 10 bases. V gave up 0 bases and J gave up 4 bases; unmatched junction bases: 2. This CDR3 comprises 15 residues. Germline V gene sequence: CDR1 KGHSH, CDR2 LQKENI. The CDR3 nucleotides read TGTGCCAGCTCACCACCGGGACTAGCGAGAGAGACCCAGTACTTC. Protein product: CASSPPGLARETQYF.

Only a few counts were recorded for this clonotype. The chain couples TRBV12-3 or TRBV12-4 to TRBJ1-1, with D maybe TRBD1 (5 bases). V was pared by 6 bases and J by 0 bases, with 11 bases between. The CDR3 contains 14 residues. The CDR3 DNA follows: TGTGCCAGCAGCAAACGGGACTTGAACACTGAAGCTTTCTTT. It is translated as CASSKRDLNTEAFF.

There are a few counts of this clonotype. The CDR3 DNA is TGTGCCAGCAGTTTCAATTTGGGGGGAAACACTGAAGCTTTCTTT. Amino acid sequence: CASSFNLGGNTEAFF. The chain couples TRBV28 to TRBJ1-1, with D maybe TRBD1 (5 bases). The CDR3 has 15 amino acids. Looked up from germline, CDR1 is MDHEN and CDR2 is SYDVKM. Trimming shortened V by 3 bases and J by 2 bases, and 13 bases separated the two germline ends. The entire variable domain, with the rest obtained from reference TRBV28 and TRBJ1-1, is as follows: DVKVTQSSRYLVKRTGEKVFLECVQDMDHENMFWYRQDPGLGLRLIYFSYDVKMKEKGDIPEGYSVSREKKERFSLILESASTNQTSMYLCASSFNLGGNTEAFFGQGTRLTVV.

Comments on this clonotype: In this CDR3 the conserved last residue, phenylalanine or tryptophan, is missing, so a read error is likely. The chain has TRBV12-3 or TRBV12-4 and TRBJ1-5; 7 nucleotides agree with TRBD1. The CDR3 length is 16 residues. V shed 5 bases and J 3 bases; nucleotides not matched to a gene: 10. The CDR3 spells CASSHLPQGHNQPQHL. The CDR3 DNA follows: TGTGCCAGCAGTCATCTCCCACAGGGGCACAATCAGCCCCAGCATTTG.

There are a few counts of this clonotype. This chain joins TRBV20-1 and TRBJ2-1; possible D gene TRBD2, 5 bases. The CDR3 consists of 15 residues. CDR1 and CDR2 from the germline V gene are DFQATT and SNEGSKA (reference sequence). Trimming shortened V by 4 bases and J by 3 bases, and 16 bases separated the two germline ends. CDR3 residues: CSAIPDGGFYNEQFF. The CDR3, as DNA: TGCAGTGCTATTCCCGACGGCGGGTTCTACAATGAGCAGTTCTTC.

In this sample, this clonotype turned up a few times. The CDR3 reads CASSPGLANEQFF. Written as DNA, the CDR3 is TGTGCCAGCAGTCCGGGACTAGCAAATGAGCAGTTCTTC. The chain combines TRBV12-3 or TRBV12-4 with TRBJ2-1, with TRBD2 identical over 9 bases. The junction had 3 bases not matched to a gene; V was cut back by 5 bases and J by 7 bases. The CDR3 extends over 13 amino acids.

This clonotype was seen more than once but under ten times. The chain carries TRBV10-2 and TRBJ1-5; D not resolved. The CDR3 is 14 amino acids. Germline CDR1 WSHSY, CDR2 SAAADI. Trimming shortened V by 3 bases and J by 7 bases, and 13 bases separated the two germline ends. DNA of the CDR3: TGCGCCAGCAGTGAAGCGGCCATGGGGCAGCCCCAGCATTTT. It yields the protein CASSEAAMGQPQHF.

This clonotype has a handful of counts. The chain combines TRBV6-2 or TRBV6-3 with TRBJ2-2; no clear D. CDR1 is MNHEY, CDR2 SVGEGT, per germline. The CDR3 extends over 12 amino acids. V was pared by 6 bases and J by 3 bases, with 5 bases between. The CDR3 DNA follows: TGTGCCAGCAGCCCCCACACCGGGGAGCTGTTTTTT. The encoded protein is CASSPHTGELFF.

This clonotype was found a few times. The CDR3 DNA is TGCAGTGCTAGAGATGCTGAGGGGAAATACTCACCCCTCCACTTT. It encodes CSARDAEGKYSPLHF. The rearrangement uses TRBV20-1 and TRBJ1-6; D may be TRBD1 (5 bases). Germline V lookup: CDR1 DFQATT, CDR2 SNEGSKA (reference sequence). Trimming removed 0 bases from V and 10 bases from J, with 16 bases in between. This CDR3 is 15 amino acids long.

This clonotype was counted only a few times. The J gene is TRBJ1-5, the V gene TRBV5-5; 8 bases are shared with TRBD1. The V gene end was trimmed by 4 bases and the J gene end by 5 bases; junction bases not matched to a gene: 5. This CDR3 comprises 14 residues. Germline CDR1 is SGHKS and CDR2 is YYEKEE (reference sequence). The CDR3 region has the DNA TGTGCCAGCAGCGGCCTACAGGGGGATCAGCCCCAGCATTTT. Residues: CASSGLQGDQPQHF.

V usage is TRBV18 and J usage is TRBJ2-7, with D tentatively TRBD1 or TRBD2 (5 bases each). Germline V gene lookup returns CDR1 KGHSH and CDR2 LQKENI. V lost 3 bases, J lost 3 bases, and 15 bases lay in between. This CDR3 comprises 15 residues. The CDR3 coding sequence is TGTGCCAGCTCACCCCTGGGACCCGGTCTCTACGAGCAGTACTTC. Protein product: CASSPLGPGLYEQYF.

The chain has TRBV20-1 and TRBJ2-7, with D maybe TRBD1 (6 bases). V was shortened by 2 bases and J by 6 bases, with 14 bases between the two germline ends. The germline V gene encodes CDR1 DFQATT and CDR2 SNEGSKA (reference sequence). The CDR3 spans 13 residues. For the CDR3, the DNA is TGCAGTGCTAGAAACAGGGCAAGGAGCGAGCAGTACTTC. This codes for CSARNRARSEQYF.

This clonotype was observed a handful of times. V gene TRBV29-1 combines with J gene TRBJ2-5, with D unclear. The V gene's germline CDR1 is SQVTM and CDR2 ANQGSEA. Between the trimmed V and J ends, which lost 6 bases and 4 bases, there was a span of 6 bases. The CDR3 contains 10 residues. DNA for the CDR3: TGCAGCGTGTTGAGAGAGACCCAGTACTTC. It codes for CSVLRETQYF.

V is TRBV7-2 and J is TRBJ2-2; TRBD2 is a possible D gene (6 bases). CDR1 and CDR2 from the germline V gene are SGHTA and FQGNSA. Trimming removed 3 bases at V and 6 bases at J, with 14 bases between. This CDR3 has 15 residues. This CDR3 is CASSFVGAGSGELFF. In DNA, the CDR3 is TGTGCCAGCAGCTTTGTAGGGGCGGGATCCGGGGAGCTGTTTTTT.

This rearrangement joins TRBV2 to TRBJ2-5; D remains unclear. V was shortened by 5 bases and J by 5 bases, with 9 bases between the two germline ends. The CDR3 contains 12 residues. Germline lookup yields CDR1 SNHLY and CDR2 FYNNEI. CDR3 nucleotides: TGTGCCAGCAGTTGGTTGGGGGAGACCCAGTACTTC. Translation gives CASSWLGETQYF.

This clonotype has only a few counts. This rearrangement joins TRBV12-3 or TRBV12-4 to TRBJ1-2; tentative D call: TRBD1 (6 bases). Trimming took off 4 bases at V and 3 bases at J, with 6 bases between the two ends. This CDR3 contains 12 residues. CDR3: CASSWTDYGYTF. The CDR3 DNA is TGTGCCAGCAGTTGGACAGACTATGGCTACACCTTC.